These T cell receptor beta chains were read from a single sample in a study of T cells in localized non-small cell lung cancer. Generated by immunoSEQ multiplex PCR, the TCRdb table keeps only in-frame clones and is missing some. The sample has some 21,000 clones, just over 90% seen once; the top ten hold 6.9%. The sequenced sample was peripheral blood, obtained before any cancer treatment. These receptors were taken from a woman between 35 and 75 years old with stage I lung adenocarcinoma. Both conserved end residues are part of each CDR3. The D gene is left open where the match is weak. Clone size is given for some rows only: seen once, a few or many times, or a class if the clone is expanded.

cdr3_length d_call j_call v_call clone_size cdr3_aa cdr3_nt
14 TRBD2 TRBJ2-7 TRBV2 NA CASLGAGGSYEQYF TGTGCCAGCCTGGGAGCGGGGGGGAGCTACGAGCAGTACTTC
15 TRBD2 TRBJ2-4 TRBV13 NA CASSGEPSGSGIQYF TGTGCCAGCAGCGGAGAACCTAGCGGGAGTGGCATTCAGTACTTC
15 TRBD2 TRBJ2-1 TRBV18 NA CASSHTSGRAGEQFF TGTGCCAGCTCACATACTAGCGGGAGGGCCGGTGAGCAGTTCTTC
15 TRBD2 TRBJ2-1 TRBV9 NA CASSVATSGYNEQFF TGTGCCAGCAGCGTAGCTACTAGCGGCTACAATGAGCAGTTCTTC
14 NA TRBJ1-5 TRBV2 few CASSESGSNQPQHF TGTGCCAGCAGTGAATCAGGGTCCAATCAGCCCCAGCATTTT
14 NA TRBJ2-5 TRBV5-8 NA CASSLFAGQKTQYF TGTGCCAGCAGCCTATTCGCAGGACAGAAGACCCAGTACTTC
11 NA TRBJ2-1 TRBV6-5 NA CASSLTFEQFF TGTGCCAGCAGTTTAACTTTTGAGCAGTTCTTC
16 NA TRBJ1-1 TRBV6-1 few CASSERGGFLNTEAFF TGTGCCAGCAGTGAAAGGGGGGGCTTTTTGAACACTGAAGCTTTCTTT
17 TRBD1 TRBJ1-3 TRBV4-3 NA CASSQDRGQVRGNTIYF TGCGCCAGCAGCCAAGATCGGGGACAGGTTCGGGGAAACACCATATATTTT
11 NA TRBJ2-1 TRBV11-3 NA CASSLLYEQFF TGTGCCAGCAGCTTATTATATGAGCAGTTCTTC
13 TRBD1 TRBJ1-1 TRBV7-8 NA CASSADRDTEAFF TGTGCCAGCAGCGCGGACAGGGACACTGAAGCTTTCTTT
16 NA TRBJ1-4 TRBV7-2 NA CASSLAGGLTNEKLFF TGTGCCAGCAGCTTAGCCGGCGGACTAACTAATGAAAAACTGTTTTTT
16 TRBD1 TRBJ2-1 TRBV28 once CASRPQGQGYNNEQFF TGTGCCAGCCGCCCTCAAGGACAGGGATATAACAATGAGCAGTTCTTC
13 TRBD1 TRBJ1-2 TRBV6-1 once CASGVTGIYGYTF TGTGCCAGCGGTGTGACAGGGATCTATGGCTACACCTTC
16 TRBD2 TRBJ2-5 TRBV5-6 once CASSWGGLAGLETQYF TGTGCCAGCAGCTGGGGTGGGCTAGCGGGATTAGAGACCCAGTACTTC
14 NA TRBJ2-3 TRBV7-6 NA CASSLGGGSDTQYF TGTGCCAGCAGCTTGGGAGGGGGATCAGATACGCAGTATTTT
15 TRBD1 TRBJ1-4 TRBV5-6 once CASSLRTGFAGKLFF TGTGCCAGCAGCCTCCGGACAGGGTTTGCGGGAAAACTGTTTTTT
19 TRBD2 TRBJ2-1 TRBV4-2 NA CASSPRLMYGSGMSNEQFF TGTGCCAGCAGCCCCCGGTTGATGTACGGTAGCGGGATGTCGAATGAGCAGTTCTTC
16 NA TRBJ1-4 TRBV21-1 NA CASSPKGKATNEKLFF TGTGCCAGCAGCCCGAAAGGAAAGGCAACTAATGAAAAACTGTTTTTT
15 TRBD1 TRBJ1-1 TRBV18 NA CASSPPPTGNPEAFF TGTGCCAGCTCACCCCCGCCGACAGGGAACCCTGAAGCTTTCTTT
15 NA TRBJ1-2 TRBV5-4 NA CASSRDLGLNYGYTF TGTGCCAGCAGCCGTGACCTGGGACTCAACTATGGCTACACCTTC
14 NA TRBJ2-3 TRBV7-9 NA CASSLDQGKDTQYF TGTGCCAGCAGCCTCGATCAAGGGAAAGATACGCAGTATTTT
15 TRBD2 TRBJ2-5 TRBV7-7 once CASSLSSGPQETQYF TGTGCTAGCAGCTTATCTAGCGGGCCACAAGAGACCCAGTACTTC
13 NA TRBJ2-2 TRBV7-2 NA CASSDSGPGELFF TGTGCCAGCAGCGATTCAGGCCCCGGGGAGCTGTTTTTT
12 NA TRBJ1-2 TRBV2 NA CASSGQTYGYTF TGTGCCAGCAGTGGACAGACCTATGGCTACACCTTC
15 TRBD1 TRBJ1-2 TRBV6-1 NA CASSGFGQGQDGYTF TGTGCCAGCAGTGGTTTCGGACAGGGGCAAGATGGCTACACCTTC
15 TRBD1 TRBJ1-3 TRBV7-9 NA CASSSSAGGANTIYF TGTGCCAGCAGCTCCAGCGCAGGGGGGGCCAACACCATATATTTT
12 NA TRBJ2-1 TRBV6-5 NA CASSYRSGEQFF TGTGCCAGCAGTTACCGTAGCGGCGAGCAGTTCTTC
12 NA TRBJ1-1 TRBV5-4 NA CASSRLGRVAFF TGTGCCAGCAGCCGGCTGGGGAGGGTAGCTTTCTTT
14 TRBD2 TRBJ2-7 TRBV5-4 NA CASSSGLALGEQYF TGTGCCAGCAGCTCCGGACTAGCCTTGGGGGAGCAGTACTTC
17 NA TRBJ1-2 TRBV21-1 NA CASNYEGQLRTNYGYTF TGTGCCAGCAACTATGAGGGACAGCTCCGTACTAACTATGGCTACACCTTC
11 NA TRBJ2-5 TRBV7-9 NA CASWTSETQYF TGTGCCAGTTGGACCTCGGAGACCCAGTACTTC
13 NA TRBJ2-7 TRBV11-2 NA CASSLDREFEQYF TGTGCCAGCAGCTTAGATCGCGAGTTCGAGCAGTACTTC
15 NA TRBJ2-1 TRBV7-2 NA CASSLEGQGNNEQFF TGTGCCAGCAGCTTAGAGGGGCAGGGGAACAATGAGCAGTTCTTC
16 NA TRBJ2-1 TRBV15 NA CATSRDLEGVWDEQFF TGTGCCACCAGCAGAGATTTGGAGGGGGTTTGGGATGAGCAGTTCTTC
11 NA TRBJ1-6 TRBV21-1 NA CASSRQLTLHF TGTGCCAGCAGTCGACAGTTAACCCTCCACTTT
12 TRBD2 TRBJ2-1 TRBV19 NA CASSPREGEQFF TGTGCCAGTAGCCCAAGGGAGGGGGAGCAGTTCTTC
10 NA TRBJ1-5 TRBV5-8 NA CACGTQPQHF TGTGCCTGTGGGACTCAGCCCCAGCATTTT
16 NA TRBJ2-1 TRBV5-1 NA CASSLAVSFFQNEQFF TGCGCCAGCAGCTTGGCGGTCTCATTCTTCCAGAATGAGCAGTTCTTC
14 TRBD1 TRBJ2-7 TRBV18 once CASSPPQGAYEQYF TGTGCCAGCTCACCACCACAGGGGGCCTACGAGCAGTACTTC
15 TRBD1 TRBJ2-6 TRBV6-4 NA CASSLGTAGANVLTF TGTGCCAGCAGCCTAGGGACAGCTGGGGCCAACGTCCTGACTTTC
16 NA TRBJ1-4 TRBV5-1 NA CASSLRGGVGNEKLFF TGCGCCAGCAGCTTGAGAGGTGGCGTGGGGAATGAAAAACTGTTTTTT
17 TRBD2 TRBJ2-3 TRBV10-3 NA CATTQEGGTSGTDTQYF TGTGCCACTACTCAAGAAGGTGGGACTAGCGGCACAGATACGCAGTATTTT
11 NA TRBJ2-5 TRBV6-5 NA CASSYGETQYF TGTGCCAGCAGTTACGGAGAGACCCAGTACTTC
13 TRBD2 TRBJ2-1 TRBV27 NA CASTLAGANEQFF TGTGCCAGCACTTTAGCGGGAGCAAATGAGCAGTTCTTC
14 NA TRBJ1-1 TRBV7-9 NA CASMDSHTNTEAFF TGTGCCAGCATGGACAGTCACACCAACACTGAAGCTTTCTTT
17 NA TRBJ2-3 TRBV7-8 once CASSFAPTDPSTDTQYF TGTGCCAGCAGCTTTGCCCCGACTGATCCTAGCACAGATACGCAGTATTTT
12 TRBD2 TRBJ2-3 TRBV19 NA CATSGVTDTQYF TGTGCCACTAGCGGGGTCACAGATACGCAGTATTTT
14 NA TRBJ2-3 TRBV10-2 NA CASSVLAGTDTQYF TGCGCCAGCAGTGTGCTAGCCGGCACAGATACGCAGTATTTT
15 NA TRBJ2-3 TRBV5-8 NA CASSLKGYALDTQYF TGTGCCAGCAGCCTTAAGGGGTATGCACTAGATACGCAGTATTTT
14 NA TRBJ1-5 TRBV19 NA CASSKDSNNQPQHF TGTGCCAGTAGTAAGGACAGTAACAATCAGCCCCAGCATTTT
17 NA TRBJ1-4 TRBV28 NA CASSSFREAGEGRKLFF TGTGCCAGCAGCTCCTTTAGGGAGGCAGGGGAGGGCAGAAAACTGTTTTTT
13 NA TRBJ2-1 TRBV7-2 NA CASSGYLGGEQFF TGTGCCAGCAGCGGATATTTGGGAGGTGAGCAGTTCTTC
12 NA TRBJ2-3 TRBV11-3 NA CASSLVVNTQYF TGTGCCAGCAGCTTAGTCGTAAATACGCAGTATTTT
15 NA TRBJ2-2 TRBV19 NA CASSIVLVNTGELFF TGTGCCAGTAGTATAGTCCTCGTGAACACCGGGGAGCTGTTTTTT
15 NA TRBJ1-2 TRBV6-5 NA CASSYSRSGGDGYTF TGTGCCAGCAGTTACTCGAGATCGGGGGGCGATGGCTACACCTTC